The entry below gives a single TCR beta chain sequence along with its context. Its cognate antigen is unknown. The read ends 3 residues shy of where the CDR3 ends; the end is completed using the germline J gene. The data stem from a study of T cells in women clearing cervical HPV infection. Germline V gene sequence: CDR1 SNHLY, CDR2 FYNNEI. The CDR3 length is 13 residues. Between the trimmed V and J ends, which lost 2 bases and 6 bases, there was a span of 8 bases. MY09/MY11 PCR detected cervical HPV DNA; dot-blot assigned genotypes. Average input was roughly 1,100 ng genomic DNA for immunoSEQ TCR beta CDR3 amplification. This table comes from immunoSEQ multiplex PCR, and its TCRdb copy is limited to in-frame clones, with some not included. This sample's clone table lists 25,000 to 35,000 clones. Study-wide findings and caveats: CIN3+ cases had significantly higher TCR richness than controls; evenness did not differ.

Specimen: blood buffy coat. The origin of this receptor is a woman aged 18 to 75 with a cervical HPV16 infection that either progressed to CIN3+ or cleared (not recorded which). V and J are TRBV2 and TRBJ2-4, with D perhaps TRBD1 (6 bases). The CDR3 region is CASSEQGLNIQYF. The sequenced CDR3 bases are TGTGCCAGCAGTGAACAGGGGTTAAACATT.